This entry concerns a single T cell receptor beta chain. In the PCR, 60 Vbeta and 13 Jbeta primers were used. Assay used: immunoSEQ multiplex PCR; TCRdb lists only in-frame clones, some missing. The data hold 250,000 to 350,000 clones, with roughly 85% observed a single time. The entry originates in a study of cytomegalovirus exposure and HLA in healthy donors. This CDR3 comprises 14 residues. Germline loops: CDR1 SGHDN, CDR2 FVKESK. The ends were cut back, 1 base at V and 5 bases at J, with 12 bases in the middle. V gene TRBV14 combines with J gene TRBJ2-7, with a weak D call TRBD1 (5 bases). The origin of this receptor is a man aged 35 to 55 in good health and CMV-seropositive. Source material: PBMCs. The CDR3 DNA reads TGTGCCAGCAGCCAAGCTCAGGGTTACGACGAGCAGTACTTC. It yields the protein CASSQAQGYDEQYF.